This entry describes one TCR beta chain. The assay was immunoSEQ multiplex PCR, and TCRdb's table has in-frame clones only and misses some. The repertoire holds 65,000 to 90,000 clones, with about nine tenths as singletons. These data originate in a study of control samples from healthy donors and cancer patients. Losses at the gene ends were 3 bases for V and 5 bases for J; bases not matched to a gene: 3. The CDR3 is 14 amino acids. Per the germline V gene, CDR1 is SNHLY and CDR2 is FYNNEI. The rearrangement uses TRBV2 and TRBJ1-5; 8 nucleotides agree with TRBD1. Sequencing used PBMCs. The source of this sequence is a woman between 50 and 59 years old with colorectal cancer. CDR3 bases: TGTGCCAGCAGTGAGTCGACAGGGGATCAGCCCCAGCATTTT. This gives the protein CASSESTGDQPQHF.